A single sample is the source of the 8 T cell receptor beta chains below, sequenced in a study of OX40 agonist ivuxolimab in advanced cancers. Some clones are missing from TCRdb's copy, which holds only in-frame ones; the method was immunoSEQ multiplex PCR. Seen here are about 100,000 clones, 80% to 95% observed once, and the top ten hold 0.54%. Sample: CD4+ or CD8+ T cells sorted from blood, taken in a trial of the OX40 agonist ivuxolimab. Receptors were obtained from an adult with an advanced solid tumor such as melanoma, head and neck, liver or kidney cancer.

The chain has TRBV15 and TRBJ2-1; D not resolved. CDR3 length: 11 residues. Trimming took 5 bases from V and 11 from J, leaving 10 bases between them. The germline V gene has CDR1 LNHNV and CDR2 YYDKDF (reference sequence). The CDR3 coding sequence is TGTGCCACCAGCGCTTACGATAAGCAGTTCTTC. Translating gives CATSAYDKQFF.

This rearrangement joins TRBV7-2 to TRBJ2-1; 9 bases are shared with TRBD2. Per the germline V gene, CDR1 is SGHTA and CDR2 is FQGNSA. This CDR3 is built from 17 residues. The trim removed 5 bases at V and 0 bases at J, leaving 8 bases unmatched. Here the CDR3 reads CASSILAGSSSYNEQFF. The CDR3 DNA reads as TGTGCCAGCAGCATCCTAGCGGGGTCAAGCTCCTACAATGAGCAGTTCTTC. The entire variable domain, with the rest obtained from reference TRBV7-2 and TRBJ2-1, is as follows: GAGVSQSPSNKVTEKGKDVELRCDPISGHTALYWYRQSLGQGLEFLIYFQGNSAPDKSGLPSDRFSAERTGGSVSTLTIQRTQQEDSAVYLCASSILAGSSSYNEQFFGPGTRLTVL.

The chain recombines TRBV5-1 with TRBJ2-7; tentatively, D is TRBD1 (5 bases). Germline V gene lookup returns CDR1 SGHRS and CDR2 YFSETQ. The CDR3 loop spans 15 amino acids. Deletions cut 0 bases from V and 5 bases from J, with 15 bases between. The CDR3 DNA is TGCGCCAGCAGCTTGGGGCAGGGCGCAAACGACGAGCAGTACTTC. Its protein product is CASSLGQGANDEQYF.

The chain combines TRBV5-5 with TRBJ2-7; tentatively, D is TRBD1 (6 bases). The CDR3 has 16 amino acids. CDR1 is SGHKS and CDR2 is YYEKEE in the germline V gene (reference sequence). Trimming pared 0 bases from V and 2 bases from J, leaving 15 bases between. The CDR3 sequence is CASSLAGTTSPYEQYF. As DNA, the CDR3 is TGTGCCAGCAGCTTGGCAGGGACAACGTCACCCTACGAGCAGTACTTC.

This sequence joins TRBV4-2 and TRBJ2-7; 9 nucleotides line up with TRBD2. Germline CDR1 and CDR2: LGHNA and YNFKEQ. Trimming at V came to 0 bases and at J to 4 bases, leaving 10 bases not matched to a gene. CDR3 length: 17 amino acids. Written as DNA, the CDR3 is TGTGCCAGCAGCCAAGATGGGGGCGGGAGGGCCGTATACGAGCAGTACTTC. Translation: CASSQDGGGRAVYEQYF.

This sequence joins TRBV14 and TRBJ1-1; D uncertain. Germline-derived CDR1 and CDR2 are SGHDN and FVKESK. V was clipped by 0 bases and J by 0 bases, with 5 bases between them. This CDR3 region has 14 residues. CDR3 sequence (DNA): TGTGCCAGCAGCCAAGATCTTCTGAACACTGAAGCTTTCTTT. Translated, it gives CASSQDLLNTEAFF.

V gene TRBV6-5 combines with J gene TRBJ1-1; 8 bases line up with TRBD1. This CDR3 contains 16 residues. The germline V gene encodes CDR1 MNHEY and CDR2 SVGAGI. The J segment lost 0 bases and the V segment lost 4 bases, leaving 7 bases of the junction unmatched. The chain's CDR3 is CASSLDRALMNTEAFF. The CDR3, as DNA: TGTGCCAGCAGTTTGGACAGGGCCCTAATGAACACTGAAGCTTTCTTT.

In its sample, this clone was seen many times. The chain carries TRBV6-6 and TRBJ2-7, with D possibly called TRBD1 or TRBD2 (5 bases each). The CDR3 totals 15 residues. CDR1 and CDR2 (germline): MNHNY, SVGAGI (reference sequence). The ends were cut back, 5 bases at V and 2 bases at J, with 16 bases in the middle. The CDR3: CASSPPGTYTYEQYF. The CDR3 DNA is TGTGCCAGCAGTCCCCCCGGGACGTATACCTACGAGCAGTACTTC.